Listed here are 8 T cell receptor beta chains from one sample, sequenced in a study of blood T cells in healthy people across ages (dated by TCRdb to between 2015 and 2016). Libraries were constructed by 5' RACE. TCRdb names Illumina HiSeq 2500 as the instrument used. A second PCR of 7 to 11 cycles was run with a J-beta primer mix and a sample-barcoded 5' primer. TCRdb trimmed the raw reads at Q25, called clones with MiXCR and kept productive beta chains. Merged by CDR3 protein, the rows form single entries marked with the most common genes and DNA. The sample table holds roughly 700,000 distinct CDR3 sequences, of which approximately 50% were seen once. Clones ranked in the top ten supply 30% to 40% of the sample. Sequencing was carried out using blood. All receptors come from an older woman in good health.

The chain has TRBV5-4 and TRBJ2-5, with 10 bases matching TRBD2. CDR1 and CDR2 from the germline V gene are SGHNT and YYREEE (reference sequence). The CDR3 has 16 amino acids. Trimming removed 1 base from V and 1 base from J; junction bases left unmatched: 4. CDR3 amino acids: CASSLWASGSQETQYF. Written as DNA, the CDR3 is TGTGCCAGCAGCTTGTGGGCTAGCGGGAGCCAAGAGACCCAGTACTTC.

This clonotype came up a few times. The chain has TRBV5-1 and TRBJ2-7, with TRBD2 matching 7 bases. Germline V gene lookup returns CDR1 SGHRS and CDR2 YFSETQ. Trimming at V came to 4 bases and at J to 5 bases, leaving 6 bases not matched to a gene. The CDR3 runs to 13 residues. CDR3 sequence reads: CASSQGLLNEQYF. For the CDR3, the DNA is TGCGCCAGCAGCCAGGGACTACTAAACGAGCAGTACTTC.

CDR3 nucleotide sequence: TGTGCCAGCAGCTTAAGAGAGAGAGATACGCAGTATTTT. This translates into CASSLRERDTQYF. V gene TRBV7-3 combines with J gene TRBJ2-3; D is ambiguous. This CDR3 has 13 amino acids. Germline-derived CDR1 and CDR2 are SGHTA and FQGTGA. V was pared by 1 base and J by 5 bases, with 7 bases between.

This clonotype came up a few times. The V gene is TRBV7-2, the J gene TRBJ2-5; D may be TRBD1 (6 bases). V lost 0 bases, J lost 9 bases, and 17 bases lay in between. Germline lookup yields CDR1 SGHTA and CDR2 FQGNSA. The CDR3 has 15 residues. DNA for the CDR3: TGTGCCAGCAGCTTAGCGCAAAACAGGGACGTATCCCAGTACTTC. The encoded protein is CASSLAQNRDVSQYF.

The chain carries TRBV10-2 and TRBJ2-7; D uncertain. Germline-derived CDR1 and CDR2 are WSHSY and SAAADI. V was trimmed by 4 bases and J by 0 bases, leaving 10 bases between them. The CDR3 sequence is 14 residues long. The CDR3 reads CASSGGFSSYEQYF. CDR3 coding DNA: TGCGCCAGCAGTGGTGGTTTTAGCTCCTACGAGCAGTACTTC.

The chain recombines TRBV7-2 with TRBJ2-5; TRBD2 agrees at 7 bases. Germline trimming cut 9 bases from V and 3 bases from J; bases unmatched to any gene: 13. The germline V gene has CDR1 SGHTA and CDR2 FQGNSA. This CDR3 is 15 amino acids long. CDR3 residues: CASSSYGTTEETQYF. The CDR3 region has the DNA TGTGCCAGTTCCTCCTACGGGACTACAGAAGAGACCCAGTACTTC.

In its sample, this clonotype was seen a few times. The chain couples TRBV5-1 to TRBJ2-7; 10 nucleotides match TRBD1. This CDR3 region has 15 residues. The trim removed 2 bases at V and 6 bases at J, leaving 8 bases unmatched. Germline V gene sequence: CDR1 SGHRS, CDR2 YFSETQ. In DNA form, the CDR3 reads TGCGCCAGCAGCTTTTCCGGGACAGGGGAGGTCGAGCAGTACTTC. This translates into CASSFSGTGEVEQYF.

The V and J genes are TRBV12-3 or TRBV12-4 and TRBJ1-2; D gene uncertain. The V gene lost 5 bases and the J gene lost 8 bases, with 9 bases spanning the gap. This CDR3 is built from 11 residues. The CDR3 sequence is CASSTVGGYTF. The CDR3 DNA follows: TGTGCCAGCAGTACCGTGGGGGGCTACACCTTC.